Listed here are 22 T cell receptor beta chains from one sample, sequenced in a study of T cells after yellow fever vaccination. From the 5' RACE reads, TCRdb called clonotypes with MiXCR, one entry per CDR3 protein. The sample has about 220,000 distinct CDR3 sequences, around 3.1% seen once. The sequencing here drew on CD4+ T cells sorted from PBMCs, taken 10 days after the yellow fever booster vaccination. These receptors were collected from a man younger than 30 who received the YFV17D yellow fever vaccine.

The chain uses TRBV5-4 and TRBJ2-7, with 8 bases fitting TRBD1. Trimming removed 3 bases from V and 3 bases from J; junction bases left unmatched: 2. Germline V lookup: CDR1 SGHNT, CDR2 YYREEE (reference sequence). This CDR3 has 13 residues. The CDR3: CASSSGQGYEQYF. The CDR3 DNA sequence: TGTGCCAGCAGCTCAGGACAGGGCTACGAGCAGTACTTC.

The V call is TRBV20-1, the J call TRBJ2-7, with TRBD1 as a possible D gene (6 bases). Trimming took 8 bases from V and 0 from J, leaving 11 bases between them. The CDR3 length is 12 residues. Germline CDR1 DFQATT, CDR2 SNEGSKA (reference sequence). CDR3 residues: CSTQGSSYEQYF. Here the CDR3 DNA reads TGCAGTACACAGGGTAGCTCCTACGAGCAGTACTTC.

This clonotype was seen ten or more times. The CDR3 here is CSAEPLAGGLYEQYV. For the CDR3, the DNA is TGCAGTGCCGAACCTCTTGCGGGGGGGCTCTACGAGCAGTACGTC. The J gene is TRBJ2-7, the V gene TRBV20-1; 9 bases are a match to TRBD2. V was pared by 6 bases and J by 3 bases, with 12 bases of the junction left unmatched. Per the germline V gene, CDR1 is DFQATT and CDR2 is SNEGSKA (reference sequence). The CDR3 consists of 15 residues.

There are a few counts of this clonotype. The rearrangement joins TRBV20-1 to TRBJ2-7, with a possible D match to TRBD1 (6 bases). The length of the CDR3 is 14 residues. Trimming cost V 6 bases and J 6 bases, with 21 bases left between them. The germline V gene encodes CDR1 DFQATT and CDR2 SNEGSKA (reference sequence). CDR3 DNA sequence: TGCAGTGCACATCCGGGGCAGGGGTGGACCGAGCAGTACTTC. This translates into CSAHPGQGWTEQYF.

This clonotype came up many times. This rearrangement joins TRBV4-3 to TRBJ1-4; D possibly corresponds to TRBD1 (5 bases). Trimming left V 4 bases short and J 0 bases short, with 21 bases between. The germline V gene encodes CDR1 LGHNA and CDR2 YSLEER. This CDR3 comprises 19 residues. The CDR3 here is CASSRPPRSGSATNEKLFF. Here the CDR3 DNA reads TGCGCCAGCAGCCGCCCCCCGAGGTCAGGGAGTGCAACTAATGAAAAACTGTTTTTT.

This clonotype was recorded a few times. The chain carries TRBV19 and TRBJ2-1; perhaps TRBD1 as D (5 bases). Deletions cut 7 bases from V and 9 bases from J, with 19 bases between. The CDR3 extends over 14 amino acids. CDR1 and CDR2 from the germline V gene are LNHDA and SQIVND (reference sequence). The CDR3 loop reads CASKVRQGLGEQFF. The CDR3 region has the DNA TGTGCCAGTAAAGTTCGGCAGGGCTTGGGTGAGCAGTTCTTC.

There are a few counts of this clonotype. V gene TRBV15 combines with J gene TRBJ1-6; 7 bases are a match to TRBD1. Germline CDR1 and CDR2: LNHNV and YYDKDF (reference sequence). This CDR3 region has 17 residues. V lost 1 base, J lost 4 bases, and 7 bases stayed unmatched. The CDR3 region is CATSRGQGVRYNSPLHF. In DNA, the CDR3 is TGTGCCACCAGCAGAGGACAGGGCGTGAGGTATAATTCACCCCTCCACTTT.

This clonotype was counted between two and nine times. The chain employs TRBV4-3 and TRBJ2-1; 10 nucleotides align to TRBD2. Trimming at V came to 5 bases and at J to 0 bases, leaving 10 bases not matched to a gene. Per the germline V gene, CDR1 is LGHNA and CDR2 is YSLEER. The CDR3 runs to 18 residues. The CDR3 here is CASSFVAGGRSSYNEQFF. DNA for the CDR3: TGCGCCAGCAGCTTCGTAGCGGGGGGTCGTAGCTCCTACAATGAGCAGTTCTTC.

This chain connects TRBV5-8 to TRBJ1-5, with 7 nucleotides matching TRBD1. After removal of 3 bases from V and 5 bases from J, the junction contained 8 bases not matched to a gene. CDR1 and CDR2 (germline): SGHTS, YDEGEE. This CDR3 region has 15 residues. The CDR3 DNA reads as TGTGCCAGCAGCTCGAGGGGGCAGGTTGATCAGCCCCAGCATTTT. Translation gives CASSSRGQVDQPQHF. Using reference TRBV5-8 and TRBJ1-5 for the parts outside the CDR3, the full variable domain is EAGVTQSPTHLIKTRGQQATLRCSPISGHTSVYWYQQALGLGLQFLLWYDEGEERNRGNFPPRFSGRQFPNYSSELNVNALELEDSALYLCASSSRGQVDQPQHFGDGTRLSIL.

This clonotype has only a few counts. This chain joins TRBV7-2 and TRBJ2-5; TRBD1 matches 7 bases. The CDR3 loop spans 15 amino acids. Germline V gene data show CDR1 as SGHTA and CDR2 as FQGNSA. Trimming took 3 bases from V and 5 from J; bases not matched to a gene: 9. The CDR3 nucleotides read TGTGCCAGCAGCTTTCGGACAGGAAAAGGGGAGACCCAGTACTTC. Its translation is CASSFRTGKGETQYF.

This clonotype was detected ten times or more. The rearrangement joins TRBV18 to TRBJ1-3; 10 bases are a match to TRBD1. CDR1 and CDR2 from the germline V gene are KGHSH and LQKENI. The length of the CDR3 is 14 residues. Germline trimming cut 3 bases from V and 11 bases from J; bases unmatched to any gene: 7. CDR3 DNA sequence: TGTGCCAGCTCACCCGGACAGGGGGGCACCGCCATATATTTT. Amino acids: CASSPGQGGTAIYF.

The chain couples TRBV15 to TRBJ1-5; D unresolved. Deletions cut 0 bases from V and 9 bases from J, with 6 bases between. The CDR3 covers 12 residues. Germline CDR1 and CDR2: LNHNV and YYDKDF (reference sequence). The CDR3 nucleotides read TGTGCCACCAGCAGAGATACCTCGCCCCAGCATTTT. This sequence encodes CATSRDTSPQHF.

This rearrangement joins TRBV19 to TRBJ1-2, with D perhaps TRBD1 (6 bases). The CDR3 has 13 amino acids. The V end was cut by 5 bases, the J end by 2 bases, with 9 bases between. Germline V lookup: CDR1 LNHDA, CDR2 SQIVND (reference sequence). CDR3 in amino acids: CASSGQMNYGYTF. CDR3 in DNA: TGTGCCAGTAGTGGACAGATGAACTATGGCTACACCTTC.

This clonotype was seen many times. The chain joins TRBV7-6 to TRBJ2-2; D assignment may be TRBD1 or TRBD2 (5 bases each). The CDR3 is 15 residues long. Germline V CDR1 and CDR2: SGHVS, FNYEAQ. The V end lost 4 bases, the J end lost 1 base, and 10 bases lay between the germline ends. CDR3 sequence: CASSSSRGNTGELFF. The DNA for the CDR3 is TGTGCCAGCAGCTCCTCGAGGGGGAACACCGGGGAGCTGTTTTTT. Looking up the rest from reference TRBV7-6 and TRBJ2-2 gives the full variable domain: GAGVSQSPRYKVTKRGQDVALRCDPISGHVSLYWYRQALGQGPEFLTYFNYEAQQDKSGLPNDRFSAERPEGSISTLTIQRTEQRDSAMYRCASSSSRGNTGELFFGEGSRLTVL.

The chain is built from TRBV5-1 and TRBJ2-1; the D is unclear. Trimming removed 0 bases from V and 4 bases from J, with 8 bases in between. The CDR3 is made up of 14 amino acids. Per germline, CDR1 SGHRS and CDR2 YFSETQ. CDR3 sequence reads: CASSLEGKYNEQFF. In DNA form, the CDR3 reads TGCGCCAGCAGCTTGGAGGGAAAATACAATGAGCAGTTCTTC. The full variable domain, completed using reference TRBV5-1 and TRBJ2-1, is KAGVTQTPRYLIKTRGQQVTLSCSPISGHRSVSWYQQTPGQGLQFLFEYFSETQRNKGNFPGRFSGRQFSNSRSEMNVSTLELGDSALYLCASSLEGKYNEQFFGPGTRLTVL.

This clonotype was seen ten or more times. The rearrangement uses TRBV27 and TRBJ1-2, with D unclear. Between the trimmed V and J ends, which lost 5 bases and 5 bases, there was a span of 21 bases. CDR3 length equals 16 residues. Germline CDR1 MNHEY, CDR2 SMNVEV (reference sequence). The CDR3 DNA follows: TGTGCCAGCAGTCCCCTCCCGACTCCGGCGTCTTATGGCTACACCTTC. Translation: CASSPLPTPASYGYTF.

This clonotype was recorded many times. This chain links TRBV3-1 with TRBJ2-1; 9 bases match TRBD2. V gave up 4 bases and J gave up 7 bases; unmatched junction bases: 8. Germline V gene sequence: CDR1 LGHDT, CDR2 YNNKEL (reference sequence). The CDR3 is made up of 15 amino acids. The CDR3 loop reads CASSPAGGLVNEQFF. DNA of the CDR3: TGTGCCAGCAGCCCGGCGGGGGGGCTAGTAAATGAGCAGTTCTTC.

This clonotype was detected many times. The chain carries TRBV7-7 and TRBJ2-1; D is possibly TRBD1 (6 bases). The CDR3 contains 15 residues. The germline V gene has CDR1 SSHAT and CDR2 FNYEAQ (reference sequence). The V and J ends lost 2 bases and 7 bases respectively, with 15 bases between them. This CDR3 is CASSLFTGKGNEQFF. CDR3 nucleotide sequence: TGTGCCAGCAGCTTATTTACAGGGAAGGGGAATGAGCAGTTCTTC.

The table lists this clonotype with many counts. This rearrangement joins TRBV7-2 to TRBJ2-3, with TRBD2 as a possible D gene (5 bases). The germline gives CDR1 SGHTA, CDR2 FQGNSA. There are 16 residues in the CDR3. Trimming removed 1 base at V and 0 bases at J, with 11 bases between. Written as DNA, the CDR3 is TGTGCCAGCAGCTTAGTAAGGCGGGCGAGCACAGATACGCAGTATTTT. Translating it yields CASSLVRRASTDTQYF.

This clonotype was seen ten or more times. V is TRBV29-1 and J is TRBJ2-1; perhaps TRBD2 as D (6 bases). The V end lost 3 bases, the J end lost 0 bases, and 6 bases lay between the germline ends. From germline, CDR1 is SQVTM and CDR2 ANQGSEA. The CDR3 is 13 amino acids. The CDR3 reads CSVERGSYNEQFF. DNA for the CDR3: TGCAGCGTTGAGCGGGGCTCCTACAATGAGCAGTTCTTC.

This clonotype was detected a few times. The chain couples TRBV5-6 to TRBJ2-3; 11 nucleotides line up with TRBD2. After removal of 6 bases from V and 3 bases from J, the junction contained 9 bases not matched to a gene. The V gene's germline CDR1 is SGHDT and CDR2 YYEEEE. CDR3 size: 16 residues. As DNA, the CDR3 is TGTGCCAGCACCCGTTTGACTAGCGGGGAAACAGATACGCAGTATTTT. Translation: CASTRLTSGETDTQYF.

The chain couples TRBV5-5 to TRBJ1-3; D not resolved. The CDR3 is 14 residues long. With 1 base removed from V and 0 bases from J, the gap between germline ends came to 5 bases. CDR1 is SGHKS, CDR2 YYEKEE, per germline (reference sequence). In nucleotides, the CDR3 is TGTGCCAGCAGCTTGATAAACTCTGGAAACACCATATATTTT. Amino acid sequence: CASSLINSGNTIYF.